The 6 T cell receptor beta chains listed next were all sequenced from one sample in a study of shared clonotypes between healthy human individuals. The method was immunoSEQ multiplex PCR; TCRdb's version includes in-frame clones alone and lacks a portion of them. The sample includes millions of clones, around 93% of them seen just once. Terminally differentiated effector memory CD45RA+ cells were left out of the naive CD8 fraction, which was CD45RO-negative and positively selected for CCR7. Sequencing was performed on naive CD8+ T cells from PBMCs. These receptors all stem from a man aged 18 to 30 in good health. Some clones in this sample may be carry-over from other donors' samples.

The V call is TRBV27, the J call TRBJ2-6; 7 nucleotides agree with TRBD1. The germline V gene encodes CDR1 MNHEY and CDR2 SMNVEV (reference sequence). Losses at the gene ends were 5 bases for V and 4 bases for J; bases not matched to a gene: 8. The CDR3 extends over 16 amino acids. The CDR3 here is CASSILTGEGANVLTF. CDR3 nucleotide sequence: TGTGCCAGCAGTATTCTAACAGGGGAAGGGGCCAACGTCCTGACTTTC.

The chain employs TRBV12-5 and TRBJ2-7, with 14 positions matching TRBD2. The junction had 21 bases not matched to a gene; V was cut back by 3 bases and J by 2 bases. This CDR3 comprises 22 residues. Germline V gene data show CDR1 as LGHNT and CDR2 as FRNRAP. CDR3 sequence reads: CASGLLTTGTSGSERFTYEQYF. The CDR3 region has the DNA TGTGCTAGTGGTTTACTGACAACCGGGACTAGCGGGAGCGAACGATTCACCTACGAGCAGTACTTC. The full variable domain, its missing parts supplied by reference TRBV12-5 and TRBJ2-7, is DARVTQTPRHKVTEMGQEVTMRCQPILGHNTVFWYRQTMMQGLELLAYFRNRAPLDDSGMPKDRFSAEMPDATLATLKIQPSEPRDSAVYFCASGLLTTGTSGSERFTYEQYFGPGTRLTVT.

Turning to this clone: The junction does not match germline at one end; this may be a read error. The chain combines TRBV4-1 with TRBJ2-1; no definite D call. The germline CDR1 and CDR2 sequences are MGHRA and YSYEKL. There are 11 residues in the CDR3. CDR3 residues: CASSQWDEQFF. The CDR3 DNA follows: TGTGCCAGCAGCCAATGGGATGAGCAGTTCTTC.

The chain uses TRBV5-4 and TRBJ2-7, with 7 bases lining up with TRBD2. CDR3 size: 15 residues. Per the germline V gene, CDR1 is SGHNT and CDR2 is YYREEE (reference sequence). Unmatched junction bases numbered 9, after V lost 4 bases and J lost 2 bases. The CDR3: CASSIGSSGTYEQYF. For the CDR3, the DNA is TGTGCCAGCAGCATTGGCTCTAGCGGTACCTACGAGCAGTACTTC.

J is TRBJ2-7 and V is TRBV7-9; 11 bases are a match to TRBD1. V was clipped by 7 bases and J by 0 bases; unmatched bases: 2. Per germline, CDR1 SEHNR and CDR2 FQNEAQ (reference sequence). This CDR3 has 14 amino acids. CDR3 sequence: CASTGTGGSYEQYF. The CDR3 bases are TGTGCCAGCACGGGGACAGGGGGCTCCTACGAGCAGTACTTC. Combining the CDR3 with reference TRBV7-9 and TRBJ2-7 gives the whole variable domain DTGVSQNPRHKITKRGQNVTFRCDPISEHNRLYWYRQTLGQGPEFLTYFQNEAQLEKSRLLSDRFSAERPKGSFSTLEIQRTEQGDSAMYLCASTGTGGSYEQYFGPGTRLTVT.

This sequence joins TRBV27 and TRBJ2-7; a weak D match, TRBD2 (6 bases). Germline CDR1 reads MNHEY; CDR2 reads SMNVEV (reference sequence). The length of the CDR3 is 13 residues. The V gene lost 8 bases and the J gene lost 1 base, with 12 bases spanning the gap. The CDR3 region is CASGEAGSYEQYF. CDR3 sequence (DNA): TGTGCCAGCGGAGAGGCGGGGTCCTACGAGCAGTACTTC.